This T cell receptor (beta chain) was sequenced during a study of blood T cell repertoires in COVID-19. Original methodology: Nucleated cell counts were estimated from reference gene primer amplification. The repertoire was sequenced with immunoSEQ multiplex PCR; TCRdb's copy has only in-frame clones and lacks some. The V and J calls and clone size are taken from that table; D and trimming were inferred from the DNA. This table holds roughly 150,000 clones, roughly 90% found once. The clonotype was recovered from an older woman with acute or convalescent COVID-19. The specimen was peripheral blood.

In DNA form, the CDR3 reads TGTGCCAGCAGTTCCATGTTAGCCAAAAACATTCAGTACTTC. Its translation is CASSSMLAKNIQYF. The V and J genes are TRBV28 and TRBJ2-4; no clear D gene. The ends were cut back, 4 bases at V and 0 bases at J, with 7 bases in the middle. Germline CDR1 is MDHEN and CDR2 is SYDVKM. This CDR3 spans 14 amino acids. The full variable domain, in which reference TRBV28 and TRBJ2-4 provide the parts outside the CDR3, is DVKVTQSSRYLVKRTGEKVFLECVQDMDHENMFWYRQDPGLGLRLIYFSYDVKMKEKGDIPEGYSVSREKKERFSLILESASTNQTSMYLCASSSMLAKNIQYFGAGTRLSVL.